Listed here are 28 T cell receptor beta chains from one sample, sequenced in a study of T cell clonality in common variable immunodeficiency. The assay was immunoSEQ multiplex PCR, and TCRdb's table has in-frame clones only and misses some. Sampling found roughly 34,000 clones, none seen once. The sequencing input was peripheral blood mononuclear cells. The origin of the receptors is a person aged 18 to 69 in good health.

Concerning this clone itself: Read sequence stops 3 residues before the CDR3 end, and the germline J gene provides the missing end. This chain connects TRBV20-1 to TRBJ2-3, with 8 bases lining up with TRBD2. This CDR3 is 17 amino acids long. V lost 3 bases and J lost 0; bases outside the gene matches: 11. The V gene's germline CDR1 is DFQATT and CDR2 SNEGSKA (reference sequence). Incomplete CDR3 DNA: TGCAGTGCTAGGGCTCCTTCGGGGGGGGCAAGCACAGATACG. Its translation: CSARAPSGGASTDT. The whole CDR3 sequence is CSARAPSGGASTDTQYF.

This clone has at least ten counts. CDR3 amino acids: CASSRYRDRAYNEQFF. The sequenced CDR3 bases are TGTGCCAGCAGTCGTTACCGGGACAGAGCCTACAATGAG. V is TRBV7-8 and J is TRBJ2-1; 7 nucleotides align to TRBD1. Read data end 3 residues before the CDR3 end; the end is taken from the germline J gene. CDR1 SGHVS and CDR2 FQNEAQ come from the germline V gene. Trimming cost V 6 bases and J 2 bases; bases outside gene matches: 10. There are 16 residues in the CDR3.

This clone was observed many times. Its ends do not fully match the called genes, so a read error is possible. The DNA ends 3 residues before the CDR3 does, and the rest of the CDR3 is filled in from the germline J gene. The chain couples TRBV4-2 to TRBJ2-7, with D possibly TRBD2 on 6 matching bases. Germline values: CDR1 LGHNA, CDR2 YNFKEQ. This CDR3 contains 17 residues. CDR3 in amino acids: CASSLSLGLAGTYEQYF. The sequenced CDR3 bases are TGCGCCAGCAGCCTCTCCTTGGGACTGGCGGGGACCTACGAG.

This clone was seen repeatedly, ten times or more. Sequencing ends 3 residues short of the CDR3 end; the germline J gene provides the rest. The chain combines TRBV29-1 with TRBJ1-1; D uncertain. The germline CDR1 and CDR2 sequences are SQVTM and ANQGSEA. V gave up 2 bases and J gave up 5 bases, with 9 bases separating them. The CDR3 contains 12 residues. Incomplete CDR3 DNA: TGCAGCGTTGAATTGGCACATACTGAA. Amino acid sequence: CSVELAHTE. The whole CDR3 sequence is CSVELAHTEAFF.

This clone was counted at least ten times. The read finishes 3 residues shy of the CDR3 end, and the germline J gene is used to complete it. This chain connects TRBV5-1 to TRBJ2-4; 8 bases map to TRBD1. V trimming: 4 bases; J trimming: 0 bases; junction bases outside the gene matches: 12. Germline-derived CDR1 and CDR2 are SGHRS and YFSETQ. The CDR3 extends over 18 amino acids. The DNA read from the CDR3 is TGCGCCAGCAGCCCTGGACAGGGAGTTAATCTAGCCAAAAACATT. Translating it yields CASSPGQGVNLAKNI. The entire CDR3 reads CASSPGQGVNLAKNIQYF. Full variable domain (missing parts from reference TRBV5-1 and TRBJ2-4): KAGVTQTPRYLIKTRGQQVTLSCSPISGHRSVSWYQQTPGQGLQFLFEYFSETQRNKGNFPGRFSGRQFSNSRSEMNVSTLELGDSALYLCASSPGQGVNLAKNIQYFGAGTRLSVL.

In this sample, this clone turned up many times. The read gets to within 3 residues of the CDR3 end, and the germline J gene fills in the rest. The chain uses TRBV7-2 and TRBJ2-7; tentatively, D is TRBD1 (5 bases). The CDR3 length is 14 residues. Per germline, CDR1 SGHTA and CDR2 FQGNSA. Trimming removed 0 bases from V and 1 base from J, with 7 bases in between. The chain's CDR3 is CASSLATGSYEQYF. The part of the CDR3 DNA that was read is TGTGCCAGCAGCTTAGCCACAGGATCCTACGAG. Together with reference TRBV7-2 and TRBJ2-7, the CDR3 gives the full variable domain: GAGVSQSPSNKVTEKGKDVELRCDPISGHTALYWYRQSLGQGLEFLIYFQGNSAPDKSGLPSDRFSAERTGGSVSTLTIQRTQQEDSAVYLCASSLATGSYEQYFGPGTRLTVT.

The table lists this clone with many counts. The sequence runs out 3 residues before the end of the CDR3; the remainder is reconstructed from the germline J gene. The chain recombines TRBV20-1 with TRBJ1-2, with 7 bases fitting TRBD1. The trim removed 3 bases at V and 4 bases at J, leaving 5 bases unmatched. The CDR3 loop spans 13 amino acids. Germline CDR1 reads DFQATT; CDR2 reads SNEGSKA (reference sequence). CDR3 bases read: TGCAGTGCTAGGGGGAGGGGGCTCTATGGC. Protein: CSARGRGLYG. The whole CDR3 protein reads CSARGRGLYGYTF.

This clone was seen ten or more times. Coverage ceases 3 residues before the CDR3 finishes, and the germline J gene fills in the end. The chain joins TRBV14 to TRBJ1-2; maybe TRBD1 (5 bases). The CDR3 has 13 residues. Germline V CDR1 and CDR2: SGHDN, FVKESK. The V gene lost 5 bases and the J gene lost 4 bases, with 11 bases spanning the gap. The part of the CDR3 DNA that was read is TGTGCCAGCAGCGGGGGGGTCGGCTATGGC. It yields the protein CASSGGVGYG. The entire CDR3 protein is CASSGGVGYGYTF.

This clone was detected many times. The read gets to within 3 residues of the CDR3 end, and the germline J gene fills in the rest. This chain uses TRBV6-2 or TRBV6-3 with TRBJ1-5; no reliable D call. CDR1 and CDR2 from the germline V gene are MNHEY and SVGEGT. The V gene lost 4 bases and the J gene lost 5 bases, with 9 bases spanning the gap. The CDR3 runs to 13 residues. This chain's CDR3 is CASSFDSDQPQHF. The sequenced part of the CDR3 DNA is TGTGCCAGCAGTTTCGATTCGGATCAGCCC.

This clone came up many times. The observed sequence ends 3 residues before the CDR3 terminus, with the missing tail filled in from the germline J gene. The V call is TRBV12-3 or TRBV12-4, the J call TRBJ1-1, with TRBD1 as a possible D gene (5 bases). The CDR3 covers 16 residues. The ends were cut back, 0 bases at V and 3 bases at J, with 14 bases in the middle. CDR3 DNA, as far as it was read: TGTGCCAGCAGTTTAGCGCTAGGAGGGACTGACACTGAA. As protein: CASSLALGGTDTE. The full CDR3 is CASSLALGGTDTEAFF.

At least ten counts were recorded for this clone. The missing CDR3 end, 3 residues past where the read stops, is filled in from the germline J gene. This rearrangement joins TRBV29-1 to TRBJ2-1; 14 nucleotides agree with TRBD2. Germline loops: CDR1 SQVTM, CDR2 ANQGSEA. The CDR3 runs to 14 residues. V lost 5 bases to trimming and J lost 6 bases; unmatched junction nucleotides: 3. CDR3 in amino acids: CSVRGLAGGNEQFF. The part of the CDR3 DNA that was read is TGCAGCGTTAGAGGACTAGCGGGAGGCAATGAG.

There are many counts of this clone. The read halts 3 residues ahead of the CDR3 end, with the missing end drawn from the germline J gene. The genes are TRBV5-1 and TRBJ1-4; D unclear. CDR1 and CDR2 (germline): SGHRS, YFSETQ. V was trimmed by 4 bases and J by 0 bases, leaving 7 bases between them. The CDR3 runs 14 residues. This CDR3 reads CASSMAATNEKLFF. The part of the CDR3 DNA that was read is TGCGCCAGCAGCATGGCAGCAACTAATGAAAAA.

Ten or more counts support this clone. The CDR3 end is not reached by the read, which stops 3 residues before it; the germline J gene fills it in. The rearrangement links TRBV7-9 to TRBJ1-1; D perhaps matches TRBD1 (5 bases). The CDR3 loop spans 13 amino acids. In germline, CDR1 is SEHNR, CDR2 FQNEAQ (reference sequence). Trimming left V 7 bases short and J 0 bases short, with 9 bases between. Incomplete CDR3 DNA: TGTGCCAGCACCGAACAGGTGAACACTGAA. Protein: CASTEQVNTE. The full-length CDR3 reads as CASTEQVNTEAFF. Looking up the rest from reference TRBV7-9 and TRBJ1-1 gives the full variable domain: DTGVSQNPRHKITKRGQNVTFRCDPISEHNRLYWYRQTLGQGPEFLTYFQNEAQLEKSRLLSDRFSAERPKGSFSTLEIQRTEQGDSAMYLCASTEQVNTEAFFGQGTRLTVV.

This clone was observed at least ten times. The DNA ends 3 residues before the CDR3 does, and the rest of the CDR3 is filled in from the germline J gene. The chain joins TRBV5-1 to TRBJ1-1; D perhaps matches TRBD1 (6 bases). This CDR3 spans 15 amino acids. The germline gives CDR1 SGHRS, CDR2 YFSETQ. Trimming removed 3 bases from V and 1 base from J, with 13 bases in between. CDR3 amino acids: CASSSLTTGNTEAFF. CDR3 DNA (partial): TGCGCCAGCAGCTCCCTGACGACAGGGAACACTGAA.

This clone was counted ten times or more. This CDR3 is CSASRGGSNEQYF. The part of the CDR3 DNA that was read is TGCAGTGCTAGCCGTGGCGGGAGCAACGAG. The chain links TRBV20-1 to TRBJ2-7; 7 positions match TRBD2. The CDR3 is cut off 3 residues early in the read; its end comes from the germline J gene. The CDR3 is 13 amino acids. V trimming: 3 bases; J trimming: 5 bases; junction bases outside the gene matches: 7. Germline CDR1 reads DFQATT; CDR2 reads SNEGSKA (reference sequence).

This clone appeared many times. The read terminates 3 residues before the CDR3 end, so the remaining end is supplied by the germline J gene. The chain recombines TRBV4-1 with TRBJ1-2; D remains unclear. The ends were cut back, 2 bases at V and 6 bases at J, with 13 bases in the middle. The germline gives CDR1 MGHRA, CDR2 YSYEKL. This CDR3 comprises 14 residues. The CDR3 DNA, read in part, is TGCGCCAGCAGCCAAAACCCAGGATCGGATGGC. As protein: CASSQNPGSDG. Given in full, the CDR3 is CASSQNPGSDGYTF.

This clone was seen many times. The read comes to an end 3 residues before the CDR3 does, leaving the germline J gene to fill in the end. The chain couples TRBV12-5 to TRBJ1-5, with D tentatively TRBD1 (6 bases). Germline CDR1 LGHNT, CDR2 FRNRAP. V was cut by 6 bases and J by 6 bases, with 12 bases left in between. This CDR3 spans 13 amino acids. CDR3 bases read: TGTGCTAGTGGCGACAGGATGGGTCAGCCC. Translation gives CASGDRMGQP. The whole CDR3 sequence is CASGDRMGQPQHF.

In this sample, this clone turned up many times. The read falls 3 residues short of the CDR3 end, and the missing part is taken from the germline J gene. This chain joins TRBV4-1 and TRBJ2-7; D might be TRBD1 (6 bases). From germline, CDR1 is MGHRA and CDR2 YSYEKL. This CDR3 region has 16 residues. Trimming took 1 base from V and 2 from J, leaving 15 bases between them. The CDR3 is CASSQGSTGLTYEQYF. The part of the CDR3 DNA that was read is TGCGCCAGCAGCCAAGGGTCGACAGGACTTACCTACGAG.

This clone was seen many times. The DNA ends 3 residues before the CDR3 does, and the rest of the CDR3 is filled in from the germline J gene. The rearrangement links TRBV4-1 to TRBJ2-1; the D gene is possibly TRBD2 (6 bases). V was cut by 4 bases and J by 6 bases, with 13 bases left in between. Germline V gene sequence: CDR1 MGHRA, CDR2 YSYEKL. The CDR3 is made up of 14 amino acids. The DNA read from the CDR3 is TGCGCCAGCAGCCGGCTAGCCGGGGGCAATGAG. Protein sequence: CASSRLAGGNE. The entire CDR3 is CASSRLAGGNEQFF.

This clone was found many times. The missing CDR3 end, 3 residues past where the read stops, is filled in from the germline J gene. The chain has TRBV7-8 and TRBJ1-2; 7 nucleotides align to TRBD1. The CDR3 sequence is 14 residues long. The germline gives CDR1 SGHVS, CDR2 FQNEAQ. Incomplete CDR3 DNA: TGTGCCAGCAGCCTTTCCGAACAGGGGCTCCGC. Protein: CASSLSEQGLR. In full, the CDR3 is CASSLSEQGLRYTF.

This clone was seen many times. Coverage ceases 3 residues before the CDR3 finishes, and the germline J gene fills in the end. The genes are TRBV30 and TRBJ2-4; D remains ambiguous. This CDR3 spans 12 amino acids. Germline CDR1 reads GTSNPN; CDR2 reads SVGIG (reference sequence). This chain's CDR3 is CAWSVSLTIQYF. The covered CDR3 bases are TGTGCCTGGAGTGTATCCCTCACTATT. The whole variable domain, filled in from reference TRBV30 and TRBJ2-4, reads SQTIHQWPATLVQPVGSPLSLECTVEGTSNPNLYWYRQAAGRGLQLLFYSVGIGQISSEVPQNLSASRPQDRQFILSSKKLLLSDSGFYLCAWSVSLTIQYFGAGTRLSVL.

This clone was detected ten times or more. Sequencing ends 3 residues short of the CDR3 end; the germline J gene provides the rest. The V gene is TRBV20-1, the J gene TRBJ2-2, with D possibly being TRBD1 (5 bases). Per the germline V gene, CDR1 is DFQATT and CDR2 is SNEGSKA (reference sequence). The V end was cut by 1 base, the J end by 1 base, with 10 bases between. The CDR3 has 15 residues. The CDR3 is CSARVPRVNTGELFF. Incomplete CDR3 DNA: TGCAGTGCTAGAGTTCCCAGGGTGAACACCGGGGAG.

This clone was counted at least ten times. With the read ending 3 residues before the CDR3 end, the germline J gene is used to fill in that end. V is TRBV7-8 and J is TRBJ2-1, with TRBD1 matching over 7 bases. This CDR3 spans 16 amino acids. V was pared by 3 bases and J by 3 bases, with 8 bases of the junction left unmatched. From germline, CDR1 is SGHVS and CDR2 FQNEAQ. The CDR3 loop is CASSFESAGGYNEQFF. Incomplete CDR3 DNA: TGTGCCAGCAGCTTCGAGTCGGCAGGGGGCTACAATGAG. Based on the CDR3 plus reference TRBV7-8 and TRBJ2-1, the full variable domain is GAGVSQSPRYKVAKRGQDVALRCDPISGHVSLFWYQQALGQGPEFLTYFQNEAQLDKSGLPSDRFFAERPEGSVSTLKIQRTQQEDSAVYLCASSFESAGGYNEQFFGPGTRLTVL.

This clone showed up many times. The read is 3 residues too short to cover the CDR3 end, so that end is filled in from the germline J gene. The V call is TRBV7-9, the J call TRBJ2-7; tentative D call: TRBD1 (6 bases). Trimming stripped 5 bases from V and 2 bases from J, with 10 bases between. The germline CDR1 and CDR2 sequences are SEHNR and FQNEAQ (reference sequence). The CDR3 length is 13 residues. CDR3 region: CASSPTGPYEQYF. The CDR3 bases that were read are TGTGCCAGCAGCCCGACAGGTCCCTACGAG.

Ten or more counts support this clone. From the germline J gene comes the end of the CDR3, since the read stops 3 residues before it. The chain has TRBV20-1 and TRBJ2-3; 15 bases fit TRBD2. V shed 3 bases and J 3 bases; nucleotides not matched to a gene: 13. The V gene's germline CDR1 is DFQATT and CDR2 SNEGSKA (reference sequence). The CDR3 consists of 19 residues. Incomplete CDR3 DNA: TGCAGTGCTAGGAAGGGACTAGCGGGGGGCCTCAAGGAGACAGATACG. As protein: CSARKGLAGGLKETDT. The CDR3 in full is CSARKGLAGGLKETDTQYF.

This clone showed up many times. The read ends 3 residues shy of where the CDR3 ends; the end is completed using the germline J gene. The rearrangement uses TRBV30 and TRBJ2-7; 16 bases are shared with TRBD2. Germline CDR1 is GTSNPN and CDR2 is SVGIG (reference sequence). Unmatched junction bases numbered 5, after V lost 2 bases and J lost 1 base. The length of the CDR3 is 17 residues. The part of the CDR3 DNA that was read is TGTGCCTGGAGTAGAACGGGACTAGCGGGGGGGTCCTACGAG. Protein: CAWSRTGLAGGSYE. The entire CDR3 is CAWSRTGLAGGSYEQYF.

This clone was recorded at least ten times. The read ends 3 residues shy of where the CDR3 ends; the end is completed using the germline J gene. The chain is built from TRBV2 and TRBJ2-5, with unresolved D. V was pared by 2 bases and J by 2 bases, with 3 bases between. Germline lookup yields CDR1 SNHLY and CDR2 FYNNEI. This CDR3 spans 12 amino acids. CDR3 loop: CASSEYQETQYF. CDR3 DNA (partial): TGTGCCAGCAGTGAATATCAAGAGACC. Combining the CDR3 with reference TRBV2 and TRBJ2-5 gives the whole variable domain EPEVTQTPSHQVTQMGQEVILRCVPISNHLYFYWYRQILGQKVEFLVSFYNNEISEKSEIFDDQFSVERPDGSNFTLKIRSTKLEDSAMYFCASSEYQETQYFGPGTRLLVL.

This clone has a count of ten or more. The read finishes 3 residues shy of the CDR3 end, and the germline J gene is used to complete it. V usage is TRBV7-9 and J usage is TRBJ2-7, with D maybe TRBD2 (5 bases). The CDR3 spans 12 residues. The V and J ends lost 3 bases and 3 bases respectively, with 6 bases between them. Germline V CDR1 and CDR2: SEHNR, FQNEAQ (reference sequence). The DNA read from the CDR3 is TGTGCCAGCAGCTTCGGGGACTACGAG. Its translation: CASSFGDYE. The entire CDR3 is CASSFGDYEQYF.